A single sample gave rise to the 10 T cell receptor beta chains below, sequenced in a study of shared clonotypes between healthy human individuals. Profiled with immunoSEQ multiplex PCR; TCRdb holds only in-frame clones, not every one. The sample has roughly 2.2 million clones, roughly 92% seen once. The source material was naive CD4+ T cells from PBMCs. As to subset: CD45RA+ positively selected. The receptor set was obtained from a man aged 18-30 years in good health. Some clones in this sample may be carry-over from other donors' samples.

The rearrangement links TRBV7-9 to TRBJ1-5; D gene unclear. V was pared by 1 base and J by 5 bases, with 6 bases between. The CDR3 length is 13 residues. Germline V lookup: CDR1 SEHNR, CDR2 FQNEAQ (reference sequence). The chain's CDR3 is CASSLETDQPQHF. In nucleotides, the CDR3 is TGTGCCAGCAGCTTAGAAACGGATCAGCCCCAGCATTTT.

Here the CDR3 DNA reads TGTGCCAGCAGTGACAGCTATGGCTACACCTTC. Translating it yields CASSDSYGYTF. J is TRBJ1-2 and V is TRBV6-4; no clear D. This CDR3 has 11 amino acids. Germline assignment: CDR1 MRHNA and CDR2 SNTAGT. Trimming removed 2 bases at V and 4 bases at J, with 2 bases between.

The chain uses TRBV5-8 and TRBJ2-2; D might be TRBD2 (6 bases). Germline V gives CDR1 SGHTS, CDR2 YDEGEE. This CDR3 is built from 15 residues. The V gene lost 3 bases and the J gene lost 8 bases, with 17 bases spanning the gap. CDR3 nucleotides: TGTGCCAGCAGCTCCCCGGGACTCCCAGGGGGGGAGCTGTTTTTT. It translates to CASSSPGLPGGELFF.

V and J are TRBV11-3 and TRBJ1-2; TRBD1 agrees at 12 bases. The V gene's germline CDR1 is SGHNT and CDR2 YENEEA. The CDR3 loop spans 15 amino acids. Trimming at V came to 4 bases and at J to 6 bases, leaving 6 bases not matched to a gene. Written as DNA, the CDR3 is TGTGCCAGCAGCTGGGGACAGGGGGCGCCGGATGGCTACACCTTC. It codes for CASSWGQGAPDGYTF. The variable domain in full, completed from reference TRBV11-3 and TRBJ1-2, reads EAGVVQSPRYKIIEKKQPVAFWCNPISGHNTLYWYLQNLGQGPELLIRYENEEAVDDSQLPKDRFSAERLKGVDSTLKIQPAELGDSAVYLCASSWGQGAPDGYTFGSGTRLTVV.

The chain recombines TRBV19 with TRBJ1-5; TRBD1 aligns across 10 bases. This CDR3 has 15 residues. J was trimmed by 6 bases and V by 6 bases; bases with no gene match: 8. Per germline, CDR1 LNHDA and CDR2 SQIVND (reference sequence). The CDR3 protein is CASSRSDRGFQPQHF. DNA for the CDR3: TGTGCCAGTAGCCGATCGGACAGGGGGTTTCAGCCCCAGCATTTT.

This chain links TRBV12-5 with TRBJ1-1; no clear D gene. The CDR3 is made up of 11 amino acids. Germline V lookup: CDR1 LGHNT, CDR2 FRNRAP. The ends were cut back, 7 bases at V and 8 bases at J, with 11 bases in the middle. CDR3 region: CASARDREAFF. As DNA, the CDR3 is TGTGCTAGTGCTCGAGACCGGGAAGCTTTCTTT.

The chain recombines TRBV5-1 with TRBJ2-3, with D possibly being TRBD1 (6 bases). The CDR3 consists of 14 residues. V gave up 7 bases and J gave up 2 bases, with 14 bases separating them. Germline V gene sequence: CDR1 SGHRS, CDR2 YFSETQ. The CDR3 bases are TGCGCCAGCGGACCGGGACAAAACACAGATACGCAGTATTTT. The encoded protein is CASGPGQNTDTQYF.

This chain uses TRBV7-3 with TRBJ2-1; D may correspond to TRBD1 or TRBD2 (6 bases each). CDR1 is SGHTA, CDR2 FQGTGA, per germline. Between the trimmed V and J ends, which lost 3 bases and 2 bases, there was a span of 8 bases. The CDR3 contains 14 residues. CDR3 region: CASSFGGPYNEQFF. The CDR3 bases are TGTGCCAGCAGCTTCGGGGGCCCCTACAATGAGCAGTTCTTC.

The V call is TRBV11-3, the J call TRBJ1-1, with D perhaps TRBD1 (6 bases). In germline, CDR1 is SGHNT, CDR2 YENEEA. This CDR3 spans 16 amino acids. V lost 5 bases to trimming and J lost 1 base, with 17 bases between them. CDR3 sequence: CASSTGGAGQNTEAFF. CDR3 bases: TGTGCCAGCAGCACCGGGGGGGCAGGGCAGAACACTGAAGCTTTCTTT.

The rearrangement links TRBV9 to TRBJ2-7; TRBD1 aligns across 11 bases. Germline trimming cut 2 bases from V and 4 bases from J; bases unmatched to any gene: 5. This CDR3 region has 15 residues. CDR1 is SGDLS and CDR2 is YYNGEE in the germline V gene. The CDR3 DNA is TGTGCCAGCAGCGTTGGACAGGGGGCTGGTTACGAGCAGTACTTC. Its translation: CASSVGQGAGYEQYF. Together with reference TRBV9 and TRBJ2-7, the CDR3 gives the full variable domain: DSGVTQTPKHLITATGQRVTLRCSPRSGDLSVYWYQQSLDQGLQFLIQYYNGEERAKGNILERFSAQQFPDLHSELNLSSLELGDSALYFCASSVGQGAGYEQYFGPGTRLTVT.